The TCR beta chain described here comes from a study of T cell changes during pregnancy in multiple sclerosis. Here immunoSEQ multiplex PCR was the method, and the copy in TCRdb shows in-frame clones only, minus some. Of 65,000 to 85,000 clones in the sample, 90% are singletons; the top ten hold 9.5%. The CDR3 extends over 16 amino acids. V lost 4 bases, J lost 3 bases, and 7 bases stayed unmatched. CDR1 is MNHEY and CDR2 is SVGAGI in the germline V gene. This clonotype originated in a female donor in good health, enrolled as a control in a pregnancy study. This sample comprised peripheral blood, obtained after pregnancy. The rearrangement links TRBV6-5 to TRBJ2-5, with 11 nucleotides matching TRBD2. This CDR3 is CASSLTFSGREETQYF. DNA of the CDR3: TGTGCCAGCAGTTTAACTTTTAGCGGGAGGGAAGAGACCCAGTACTTC.